These 4 T cell receptor beta chains were sequenced from one sample in a study of T cell responses to AZD1222 COVID-19 vaccine. Libraries were prepared by immunoSEQ multiplex PCR; TCRdb keeps only in-frame clonotypes and omits some of them. The sample includes some 130,000 clones, under 95% of them seen just once. The source material was peripheral blood, sampled 28 days after the second AZD1222 dose. These TCRs come from an adult who received the AZD1222 COVID-19 vaccine.

The rearrangement uses TRBV20-1 and TRBJ1-2; no clear D gene. Germline V gene data show CDR1 as DFQATT and CDR2 as SNEGSKA (reference sequence). The CDR3 consists of 11 residues. Trimming cost V 3 bases and J 1 base, with 3 bases left between them. The CDR3 DNA follows: TGCAGTGCTAGGGATAACTATGGCTACACCTTC. Amino acid sequence: CSARDNYGYTF.

The table lists this clone with a count of one. The chain is built from TRBV28 and TRBJ2-3; D uncertain. Trimming pared 5 bases from V and 0 bases from J, leaving 15 bases between. Looked up from germline, CDR1 is MDHEN and CDR2 is SYDVKM. This CDR3 region has 16 residues. CDR3 protein: CASSLSDGPSTDTQYF. CDR3 in DNA: TGTGCCAGCAGTCTATCGGACGGTCCTAGCACAGATACGCAGTATTTT.

This clone was detected only once. V gene TRBV5-6 combines with J gene TRBJ1-5; D is unresolved. This CDR3 has 17 amino acids. Germline V gene data show CDR1 as SGHDT and CDR2 as YYEEEE. V was pared by 4 bases and J by 7 bases, with 24 bases between. This chain's CDR3 is CASSPFRSQDPRQPQHF. CDR3 nucleotides: TGTGCCAGCAGCCCCTTCCGATCCCAGGACCCGCGCCAGCCCCAGCATTTT.

J is TRBJ2-7 and V is TRBV28; D not resolved. CDR1 MDHEN and CDR2 SYDVKM come from the germline V gene. The CDR3 totals 14 residues. The V gene lost 5 bases and the J gene lost 2 bases, with 13 bases spanning the gap. The CDR3 is CASSGLPITYEQYF. CDR3 in DNA: TGTGCCAGCAGTGGTCTACCAATTACCTACGAGCAGTACTTC.